Each of the 31 T cell receptor beta chains below was sequenced from the same sample in a study of vaccination and CD4 T cells after COVID-19. Once obtained from cultured CD4+ T cells, the DNA was sequenced using the Oncomine TCR Beta short-read assay. TCRdb re-derived calls from the PCR reads in MiXCR, one entry per CDR3 protein. The sample gives roughly 22,000 distinct CDR3 sequences, 62% of which show up once; roughly 8% is in the top ten. Their antigen targets remain unknown. Treatment reported: roughly 10-day PBMC culture with coronavirus spike peptide pools or control peptides (ViraFEST assay). Sample: CD4+ T cells from blood, cultured in vitro. Receptors originate from a human donor who had recovered from COVID-19.

DNA for the CDR3: TGTGCCAGTAGTTCCCTAGCGGGAGGGCTCAGTGAGCAGTTCTTC. It yields the protein CASSSLAGGLSEQFF. The V gene is TRBV19, the J gene TRBJ2-1; 12 bases align to TRBD2. The germline V gene encodes CDR1 LNHDA and CDR2 SQIVND (reference sequence). The CDR3 extends over 15 amino acids. The trim removed 5 bases at V and 9 bases at J, leaving 8 bases unmatched.

The chain employs TRBV7-2 and TRBJ1-2; D not resolved. The V and J ends lost 1 base and 7 bases respectively, with 4 bases between them. Germline-derived CDR1 and CDR2 are SGHTA and FQGNSA. The CDR3 extends over 11 amino acids. The CDR3 nucleotides read TGTGCCAGCAGCTTAGACGGTGGCTACACCTTC. Amino acids: CASSLDGGYTF.

The V call is TRBV7-2, the J call TRBJ2-1; 7 bases line up with TRBD2. Per germline, CDR1 SGHTA and CDR2 FQGNSA. Trimming at V came to 0 bases and at J to 7 bases, leaving 3 bases not matched to a gene. This CDR3 has 14 residues. This chain's CDR3 is CASSLALAWNEQFF. The CDR3 DNA sequence: TGTGCCAGCAGCTTAGCACTAGCGTGGAATGAGCAGTTCTTC.

The rearrangement joins TRBV7-7 to TRBJ2-2, with 7 nucleotides matching TRBD2. The CDR3 is 15 amino acids. Germline-derived CDR1 and CDR2 are SSHAT and FNYEAQ (reference sequence). The V segment lost 3 bases and the J segment 0 bases; nucleotides outside the gene matches: 1. The CDR3 nucleotides read TGTGCCAGCAGCTTCAGCGGGACGAACACCGGGGAGCTGTTTTTT. It encodes CASSFSGTNTGELFF.

This clonotype occurred a few times. V is TRBV6-2 or TRBV6-3 and J is TRBJ1-2; D possibly corresponds to TRBD1 (5 bases). Germline V CDR1 and CDR2: MNHEY, SVGEGT. The CDR3 totals 14 residues. Trimming left V 6 bases short and J 4 bases short, with 15 bases between. The CDR3 reads CASRRDHGGYGYTF. The CDR3 DNA is TGTGCCAGCAGACGGGACCACGGGGGCTATGGCTACACCTTC.

The chain recombines TRBV20-1 with TRBJ2-7; TRBD2 is a possible D gene (6 bases). The V gene lost 4 bases and the J gene lost 0 bases, with 16 bases spanning the gap. The CDR3 consists of 15 residues. The germline V gene has CDR1 DFQATT and CDR2 SNEGSKA (reference sequence). The CDR3 here is CSATPIAEISYEQYF. CDR3 nucleotide sequence: TGCAGTGCTACCCCCATAGCGGAAATCTCCTACGAGCAGTACTTC.

J is TRBJ2-1 and V is TRBV24-1, with D possibly TRBD1 on 5 matching bases. The CDR3 spans 14 residues. Trimming removed 5 bases at V and 7 bases at J, with 14 bases between. Germline-derived CDR1 and CDR2 are KGHDR and SFDVKD. The CDR3 region is CATSASLGVNEQFF. The CDR3 DNA sequence: TGTGCCACCAGTGCCTCCCTAGGGGTAAATGAGCAGTTCTTC.

CDR3 nucleotides: TGTGCCAGCAGGAGGGGGTGGGAGACCCAGTACTTC. This gives the protein CASRRGWETQYF. This chain joins TRBV28 and TRBJ2-5; a weak D match, TRBD1 (6 bases). Germline loops: CDR1 MDHEN, CDR2 SYDVKM. V dropped 6 bases and J dropped 5 bases, with 10 bases sitting between them. This CDR3 has 12 residues.

This rearrangement joins TRBV18 to TRBJ2-7; 8 bases map to TRBD2. Per germline, CDR1 KGHSH and CDR2 LQKENI. Trimming took 3 bases from V and 4 from J; bases not matched to a gene: 14. This CDR3 contains 17 residues. The CDR3: CASSPTRTSRGGYEQYF. The DNA of the CDR3 is TGTGCCAGCTCACCCACGCGGACTAGCCGAGGGGGGTACGAGCAGTACTTC.

As DNA, the CDR3 is TGTGCCAGCAGACTAGTGGGACAGGGGGGGAGCTCCTACAATGAGCAGTTCTTC. This translates into CASRLVGQGGSSYNEQFF. The J gene is TRBJ2-1, the V gene TRBV7-9, with TRBD1 matching 11 bases. The germline V gene has CDR1 SEHNR and CDR2 FQNEAQ (reference sequence). This CDR3 is 18 amino acids long. V was clipped by 6 bases and J by 0 bases; unmatched bases: 10.

This chain uses TRBV20-1 with TRBJ1-1; TRBD1 matches 7 bases. This CDR3 is built from 16 residues. Germline lookup yields CDR1 DFQATT and CDR2 SNEGSKA (reference sequence). The junction had 9 bases not matched to a gene; V was cut back by 2 bases and J by 0 bases. CDR3 nucleotides: TGCAGTGCTAGACTGGGACAGACCCCATTGAACACTGAAGCTTTCTTT. It codes for CSARLGQTPLNTEAFF.

The rearrangement joins TRBV20-1 to TRBJ2-5; D possibly corresponds to TRBD1 (6 bases). The CDR3 runs 12 residues. V dropped 4 bases and J dropped 5 bases, with 11 bases sitting between them. Germline CDR1 and CDR2: DFQATT and SNEGSKA (reference sequence). The CDR3 protein is CSATRGSETQYF. The CDR3 coding sequence is TGCAGTGCTACCAGGGGATCCGAGACCCAGTACTTC.

This sequence joins TRBV28 and TRBJ2-7, with 8 bases lining up with TRBD1. J gave up 3 bases and V 2 bases, and 0 bases lay outside the gene matches. The CDR3 has 13 amino acids. The germline V gene has CDR1 MDHEN and CDR2 SYDVKM. Written as DNA, the CDR3 is TGTGCCAGCAGTTTAACAGGGGGCTACGAGCAGTACTTC. Protein product: CASSLTGGYEQYF.

This clonotype was detected only once. The chain has TRBV5-6 and TRBJ1-5, with D tentatively TRBD1 (5 bases). CDR3 length: 18 residues. Trimming took off 4 bases at V and 3 bases at J, with 23 bases between the two ends. Germline CDR1 is SGHDT and CDR2 is YYEEEE. The CDR3 nucleotides read TGTGCCAGCAGCGCCAAGCCCTGGGCCGGAGGGGTCAATCAGCCCCAGCATTTT. Its protein product is CASSAKPWAGGVNQPQHF.

The gene calls are TRBV29-1 and TRBJ1-2; 7 nucleotides align to TRBD1. The CDR3 is 14 residues long. V lost 0 bases, J lost 4 bases, and 5 bases stayed unmatched. Germline V gives CDR1 SQVTM, CDR2 ANQGSEA. CDR3 region: CSVEDPRGPYGYTF. CDR3 in DNA: TGCAGCGTTGAAGATCCTAGGGGGCCCTATGGCTACACCTTC.

Here the CDR3 reads CSVQTAGLTEAFF. The DNA for the CDR3 is TGCAGCGTCCAAACAGCCGGGCTCACTGAAGCTTTCTTT. J is TRBJ1-1 and V is TRBV29-1; D unclear. Germline CDR1 reads SQVTM; CDR2 reads ANQGSEA. The CDR3 spans 13 residues. The V end lost 6 bases, the J end lost 4 bases, and 15 bases lay between the germline ends. Together with reference TRBV29-1 and TRBJ1-1, the CDR3 gives the full variable domain: SAVISQKPSRDICQRGTSLTIQCQVDSQVTMMFWYRQQPGQSLTLIATANQGSEATYESGFVIDKFPISRPNLTFSTLTVSNMSPEDSSIYLCSVQTAGLTEAFFGQGTRLTVV.

This clonotype was detected only a few times. V is TRBV7-9 and J is TRBJ1-1; perhaps TRBD1 as D (5 bases). Germline CDR1 and CDR2: SEHNR and FQNEAQ (reference sequence). The V end was cut by 4 bases, the J end by 0 bases, with 12 bases between. The CDR3 has 15 amino acids. CDR3 in amino acids: CASSWATALNTEAFF. CDR3 DNA sequence: TGTGCCAGCAGCTGGGCGACAGCCTTGAACACTGAAGCTTTCTTT.

This chain connects TRBV20-1 to TRBJ2-7, with 10 bases identical to TRBD2. With V trimmed by 3 bases and J by 9 bases, 11 bases remained unmatched. The CDR3 covers 14 residues. Germline lookup yields CDR1 DFQATT and CDR2 SNEGSKA (reference sequence). Written as DNA, the CDR3 is TGCAGTGCTAGGGGTAGCGGGGGGACTACGGGGCAGTACTTC. Translated, it gives CSARGSGGTTGQYF.

This clonotype was recorded a few times. The CDR3 loop reads CASSWDRTYGYTF. For the CDR3, the DNA is TGTGCCAGCAGTTGGGACAGGACCTATGGCTACACCTTC. J is TRBJ1-2 and V is TRBV27; 8 nucleotides line up with TRBD1. V lost 4 bases, J lost 4 bases, and 2 bases stayed unmatched. This CDR3 contains 13 residues. Germline values: CDR1 MNHEY, CDR2 SMNVEV (reference sequence).

The gene calls are TRBV6-1 and TRBJ2-7, with 10 bases lining up with TRBD2. Trimming at V came to 5 bases and at J to 6 bases, leaving 10 bases not matched to a gene. This CDR3 comprises 15 residues. Germline assignment: CDR1 MNHNS and CDR2 SASEGT. CDR3 protein: CASSLTLAGLAEQYF. As DNA, the CDR3 is TGTGCCAGCAGTCTAACACTAGCGGGACTAGCCGAGCAGTACTTC.

The rearrangement uses TRBV28 and TRBJ1-5; D may be TRBD1 (5 bases). V was shortened by 8 bases and J by 6 bases, with 17 bases between the two germline ends. The CDR3 spans 14 residues. Looked up from germline, CDR1 is MDHEN and CDR2 is SYDVKM. The CDR3, as DNA: TGTGCCAGCCGCGAGGGGATTCTTAGTCAGCCCCAGCATTTT. This codes for CASREGILSQPQHF.

This clonotype has a single count. The chain couples TRBV29-1 to TRBJ2-3; D may match TRBD1 or TRBD2 (5 bases each). Trimming pared 4 bases from V and 12 bases from J, leaving 14 bases between. Germline V gene lookup returns CDR1 SQVTM and CDR2 ANQGSEA. The CDR3 has 11 residues. The CDR3 region is CSVADPGTQYF. In nucleotides, the CDR3 is TGCAGCGTTGCTGATCCGGGGACCCAGTATTTT.

The rearrangement links TRBV28 to TRBJ1-3; 8 bases map to TRBD1. CDR3 length: 14 amino acids. J gave up 4 bases and V 6 bases, and 5 bases lay outside the gene matches. CDR1 MDHEN and CDR2 SYDVKM come from the germline V gene. DNA for the CDR3: TGTGCCAGCAGCCCGGACAGGGCCGGAAACACCATATATTTT. Protein: CASSPDRAGNTIYF.

The CDR3 sequence is CASSLVVGAPSEKLFF. The CDR3 DNA follows: TGTGCCAGCAGCTTAGTAGTAGGGGCGCCGAGTGAAAAACTGTTTTTT. This chain uses TRBV7-2 with TRBJ1-4; D perhaps matches TRBD1 (5 bases). V lost 1 base and J lost 7, with 16 bases in between. CDR1 is SGHTA and CDR2 is FQGNSA in the germline V gene. The CDR3 loop spans 16 amino acids.

The genes are TRBV2 and TRBJ1-4; D not resolved. Germline V lookup: CDR1 SNHLY, CDR2 FYNNEI. The V and J ends lost 7 bases and 7 bases respectively, with 16 bases between them. This CDR3 region has 14 residues. The CDR3 loop is CASNADDVGEKLFF. In DNA, the CDR3 is TGTGCCAGCAATGCAGACGATGTGGGTGAAAAACTGTTTTTT. Filled out from reference TRBV2 and TRBJ1-4, the complete variable domain reads EPEVTQTPSHQVTQMGQEVILRCVPISNHLYFYWYRQILGQKVEFLVSFYNNEISEKSEIFDDQFSVERPDGSNFTLKIRSTKLEDSAMYFCASNADDVGEKLFFGSGTQLSVL.

V is TRBV9 and J is TRBJ1-5, with D hard to call. The CDR3 consists of 13 residues. V was cut by 0 bases and J by 5 bases, with 6 bases left in between. The germline gives CDR1 SGDLS, CDR2 YYNGEE. As DNA, the CDR3 is TGTGCCAGCAGCGTAGCCCCGGATCAGCCCCAGCATTTT. It encodes CASSVAPDQPQHF.

This clonotype has a handful of counts. The chain joins TRBV20-1 to TRBJ1-2; 9 bases are a match to TRBD1. Germline assignment: CDR1 DFQATT and CDR2 SNEGSKA (reference sequence). Trimming removed 3 bases from V and 5 bases from J; junction bases left unmatched: 13. The CDR3 is made up of 16 amino acids. DNA for the CDR3: TGCAGTGCTAGGAAAATTTCGGGACAGGGTCTGTATGGCTACACCTTC. Encoded protein: CSARKISGQGLYGYTF.

The chain couples TRBV7-2 to TRBJ1-2, with D maybe TRBD1 (6 bases). Germline-derived CDR1 and CDR2 are SGHTA and FQGNSA. The CDR3 is 17 residues long. V dropped 5 bases and J dropped 8 bases, with 27 bases sitting between them. CDR3 sequence: CASSAEHRVLGRVGYTF. CDR3 bases: TGTGCCAGCAGCGCCGAACACAGGGTGCTGGGTCGAGTAGGCTACACCTTC.

CDR3 sequence reads: CASCPYVGNTEAFF. The CDR3, as DNA: TGTGCCAGTTGTCCCTACGTGGGGAACACTGAAGCTTTCTTT. The genes are TRBV19 and TRBJ1-1, with D unresolved. CDR1 is LNHDA and CDR2 is SQIVND in the germline V gene (reference sequence). The germline V and J ends were trimmed by 8 bases and 1 base, with 14 bases remaining between them. The CDR3 runs to 14 residues.

The genes are TRBV5-8 and TRBJ2-6; tentatively, D is TRBD1 (5 bases). Germline loops: CDR1 SGHTS, CDR2 YDEGEE. CDR3 size: 15 residues. V lost 6 bases and J lost 1, with 11 bases in between. The CDR3 protein is CASIRVKSGANVLTF. The CDR3 nucleotides read TGTGCCAGCATCAGGGTTAAGTCTGGGGCCAACGTCCTGACTTTC.

There are a few counts of this clonotype. The chain has TRBV24-1 and TRBJ2-1; 7 bases map to TRBD2. Trimming removed 5 bases from V and 3 bases from J; junction bases left unmatched: 6. This CDR3 is built from 15 residues. The germline gives CDR1 KGHDR, CDR2 SFDVKD. The CDR3 sequence: CATSGAGSDYNEQFF. CDR3 DNA sequence: TGTGCCACCAGTGGAGCGGGATCGGACTACAATGAGCAGTTCTTC.